Listed below are T cell receptor beta chains from one sample, sequenced in a study of blood T cell repertoires in COVID-19. Method: immunoSEQ multiplex PCR; TCRdb's copy keeps in-frame clones and lacks some. The table includes 60,000 to 85,000 clones, 91% detected once. The sample consisted of peripheral blood. These receptors came from a man aged 40-49 years with COVID-19, enrolled during active disease. The CDR3 runs from the conserved cysteine through the conserved F or W. A D gene is named only where the DNA matches it firmly. Only part of the rows carry a size: once, few, many, or a class if the clone is expanded.

cdr3_aa,cdr3_nt,clone_size,v_call,j_call,d_call
CASSQPPDTQYF,TGTGCCAGCAGCCAACCTCCAGATACGCAGTATTTT,.,TRBV3-1/TRBV3-2,TRBJ2-3,.
CASSRVRGEAEAFF,TGTGCCAGCAGTCGGGTCAGGGGCGAAGCTGAAGCTTTCTTT,.,TRBV27,TRBJ1-1,.
CASSLVTSGAADTQYF,TGTGCCAGCAGCTTAGTAACTAGCGGGGCGGCAGATACGCAGTATTTT,.,TRBV11-2,TRBJ2-3,TRBD2
CAWSGTSGGETQYF,TGTGCCTGGAGTGGGACTAGCGGGGGAGAGACCCAGTACTTC,.,TRBV30,TRBJ2-5,TRBD2
CASSPGQGLGYTF,TGTGCCAGCAGCCCGGGACAGGGCCTGGGCTACACCTTC,.,TRBV7-3,TRBJ1-2,TRBD1
CASSLGTGRVGTNEKLFF,TGTGCCAGCAGTTTGGGGACAGGGAGGGTGGGAACTAATGAAAAACTGTTTTTT,.,TRBV27,TRBJ1-4,TRBD1
CASSTYRGPQETQYF,TGTGCCAGTAGTACATACAGGGGGCCCCAAGAGACCCAGTACTTC,once,TRBV19,TRBJ2-5,TRBD1
CASRPGQEYGYTF,TGTGCCAGCAGACCCGGACAAGAATATGGCTACACCTTC,few,TRBV6-5,TRBJ1-2,.
CATSRPGQNNEKLFF,TGTGCCACCAGCAGACCGGGACAGAACAATGAAAAACTGTTTTTT,.,TRBV15,TRBJ1-4,TRBD1
CASSQDNRATYNSPLHF,TGTGCCAGCAGCCAAGATAACAGGGCTACCTATAATTCACCCCTCCACTTT,few,TRBV14,TRBJ1-6,.
CASSAGTQSSYNSPLHF,TGTGCCAGCAGTGCCGGGACTCAGAGCTCCTATAATTCACCCCTCCACTTT,.,TRBV5-5,TRBJ1-6,.
CALSLGTDTQYF,TGTGCCTTATCACTAGGCACAGATACGCAGTATTTT,.,TRBV30,TRBJ2-3,.
CASSQANSGSFRSTQYF,TGCGCCAGCAGCCAAGCGAATAGCGGGTCCTTCCGTAGTACGCAGTATTTT,once,TRBV4-1,TRBJ2-3,TRBD2
CSVEARRGSGANVLTF,TGCAGCGTTGAAGCAAGGAGGGGCTCTGGGGCCAACGTCCTGACTTTC,.,TRBV29-1,TRBJ2-6,.
CASSLYPAGEDLYF,TGTGCCAGCAGCTTATACCCAGCGGGGGAGGACCTGTACTTC,.,TRBV5-6,TRBJ2-7,TRBD2
CASTQAGGFYEQYF,TGTGCCAGCACCCAGGCAGGGGGTTTCTACGAGCAGTACTTC,once,TRBV7-9,TRBJ2-7,TRBD1
CASSPDGVRFSYEQYF,TGTGCCAGCAGTCCGGACGGGGTAAGATTCTCCTACGAGCAGTACTTC,.,TRBV27,TRBJ2-7,.
CASSFIRTGYSPLHF,TGTGCCAGCAGCTTCATTCGCACAGGGTACTCACCCCTCCACTTT,.,TRBV7-2,TRBJ1-6,.
CASSLEQYIDTQYF,TGTGCCAGCAGCTTAGAACAGTACATTGATACGCAGTATTTT,.,TRBV7-9,TRBJ2-3,.
CASSLGTSGTETQYF,TGTGCCAGCAGCTTAGGGACTAGCGGGACGGAGACCCAGTACTTC,.,TRBV7-9,TRBJ2-5,TRBD2
CASSNSNYGYTF,TGTGCCAGCAGTAATAGTAACTATGGCTACACCTTC,.,TRBV6-5,TRBJ1-2,.
CASSLTGGGYEQYF,TGTGCCAGCAGCTTGACAGGGGGCGGATACGAGCAGTACTTC,.,TRBV5-6,TRBJ2-7,TRBD1
CASSLDSDTEAFF,TGTGCCAGCAGCTTAGACAGCGACACTGAAGCTTTCTTT,once,TRBV7-3,TRBJ1-1,.
CASSSGGGNQPQHF,TGTGCCAGCAGTTCGGGGGGCGGCAATCAGCCCCAGCATTTT,.,TRBV6-5,TRBJ1-5,.
CSVSWGQGNYEQYF,TGCAGCGTTTCCTGGGGACAGGGCAACTACGAGCAGTACTTC,.,TRBV29-1,TRBJ2-7,TRBD1
CASTLRGGNTEAFF,TGTGCCAGCACTCTCCGGGGGGGGAACACTGAAGCTTTCTTT,.,TRBV6-5,TRBJ1-1,.
CAVGTTNNSPLHF,TGTGCCGTAGGGACAACGAATAATTCACCCCTCCACTTT,.,TRBV30,TRBJ1-6,.
CASRVRGGRKRRANSPLHF,TGTGCCAGCAGAGTTCGGGGAGGCAGGAAGAGACGGGCTAATTCACCCCTCCACTTT,.,TRBV6-4,TRBJ1-6,.
CASSLLAGALITGELFF,TGTGCCAGCAGCTTACTAGCGGGGGCCCTAATCACCGGGGAGCTGTTTTTT,.,TRBV5-5,TRBJ2-2,TRBD2
CASSMDSNEEKLFF,TGTGCCAGTAGTATGGACAGTAATGAGGAAAAACTGTTTTTT,.,TRBV19,TRBJ1-4,.
CASRGSGGSYEQYF,TGTGCCAGCAGGGGTAGCGGGGGGTCCTACGAGCAGTACTTC,.,TRBV7-9,TRBJ2-7,TRBD2
CASSGGTGGRNSPLHF,TGTGCCAGCAGCGGGGGCACCGGGGGGCGAAATTCACCCCTCCACTTT,.,TRBV5-6,TRBJ1-6,.
CASSLFVGASNTGELFF,TGTGCCAGCAGCTTATTTGTGGGGGCCTCGAACACCGGGGAGCTGTTTTTT,.,TRBV7-9,TRBJ2-2,.
CASSRRFTGGRDTQYF,TGTGCCAGCAGCCGACGGTTCACGGGGGGCCGAGATACGCAGTATTTT,.,TRBV4-2,TRBJ2-3,.
CASSMRTGENTEAFF,TGCGCCAGCAGCATGAGGACAGGAGAGAACACTGAAGCTTTCTTT,.,TRBV5-1,TRBJ1-1,TRBD1
CASSPRLAGVNTQYF,TGTGCCAGCAGCCCTAGACTAGCGGGGGTTAATACGCAGTATTTT,.,TRBV7-2,TRBJ2-3,TRBD2
CASSQDARGNQPQHF,TGCGCCAGCAGCCAAGATGCCCGGGGTAATCAGCCCCAGCATTTT,.,TRBV4-1,TRBJ1-5,.
CASSRDRGLDTQYF,TGTGCCAGCAGTCGGGACAGGGGGCTGGATACGCAGTATTTT,.,TRBV2,TRBJ2-3,TRBD1
CASRNSLAGGVDEQFF,TGTGCCAGCAGAAACTCTCTAGCGGGGGGCGTAGATGAGCAGTTCTTC,.,TRBV27,TRBJ2-1,TRBD2
CASSPGQPNSPLHF,TGTGCCAGCAGCCCCGGACAGCCGAATTCACCCCTCCACTTT,.,TRBV3-1/TRBV3-2,TRBJ1-6,.
CASRIAGTETFYGYTF,TGCGCCAGCAGGATAGCCGGGACTGAGACCTTTTATGGCTACACCTTC,few,TRBV5-1,TRBJ1-2,.
CASSLIRGLETQYF,TGTGCCAGCAGTTTAATCAGGGGATTAGAGACCCAGTACTTC,.,TRBV27,TRBJ2-5,.
CASSLYAGEETQYF,TGTGCCAGCAGCCTATATGCAGGGGAAGAGACCCAGTACTTC,.,TRBV7-2,TRBJ2-5,.
CASSETGQSYEQYF,TGTGCCAGCAGTGAAACAGGACAATCCTACGAGCAGTACTTC,.,TRBV6-1,TRBJ2-7,.
CASSLYYEQFF,TGTGCCAGCAGTTTGTACTATGAGCAGTTCTTC,.,TRBV28,TRBJ2-1,.
CASSVAGSSGNTIYF,TGTGCCAGCAGCGTAGCGGGGAGCTCTGGAAACACCATATATTTT,once,TRBV9,TRBJ1-3,.
CASSLGAQGATGELFF,TGCGCCAGCAGCTTGGGGGCACAGGGGGCGACCGGGGAGCTGTTTTTT,.,TRBV5-1,TRBJ2-2,TRBD1
CASSRRGEGEQFF,TGCGCCAGCAGCCGTCGAGGGGAGGGTGAGCAGTTCTTC,.,TRBV4-1,TRBJ2-1,TRBD2
CASSQDGGTSLGSGGYTF,TGTGCCAGCAGCCAAGACGGGGGAACGTCCCTGGGTTCGGGCGGCTACACCTTC,.,TRBV3-1/TRBV3-2,TRBJ1-2,.
CASSGTGGVQPQHF,TGTGCCAGTAGTGGGACAGGGGGCGTCCAGCCCCAGCATTTT,.,TRBV19,TRBJ1-5,TRBD1
CASSNRGPENEKLFF,TGTGCCAGCAGCAACAGGGGGCCTGAGAATGAAAAACTGTTTTTT,.,TRBV3-1/TRBV3-2,TRBJ1-4,TRBD1
CASSQDRTARGEAFF,TGCGCCAGCAGCCAAGACCGTACGGCGCGAGGTGAAGCTTTCTTT,once,TRBV4-1,TRBJ1-1,.
CASSLVGSLYGYTF,TGTGCCAGCAGCTTGGTAGGGAGTCTCTATGGCTACACCTTC,.,TRBV5-4,TRBJ1-2,.
CASSDLADRDEQFF,TGTGCCAGCAGCGATCTAGCGGATAGGGATGAGCAGTTCTTC,few,TRBV3-1/TRBV3-2,TRBJ2-1,TRBD2
CASSLLRGQGNEKLFF,TGTGCCAGCAGTTTATTGAGGGGACAGGGGAATGAAAAACTGTTTTTT,.,TRBV28,TRBJ1-4,TRBD1